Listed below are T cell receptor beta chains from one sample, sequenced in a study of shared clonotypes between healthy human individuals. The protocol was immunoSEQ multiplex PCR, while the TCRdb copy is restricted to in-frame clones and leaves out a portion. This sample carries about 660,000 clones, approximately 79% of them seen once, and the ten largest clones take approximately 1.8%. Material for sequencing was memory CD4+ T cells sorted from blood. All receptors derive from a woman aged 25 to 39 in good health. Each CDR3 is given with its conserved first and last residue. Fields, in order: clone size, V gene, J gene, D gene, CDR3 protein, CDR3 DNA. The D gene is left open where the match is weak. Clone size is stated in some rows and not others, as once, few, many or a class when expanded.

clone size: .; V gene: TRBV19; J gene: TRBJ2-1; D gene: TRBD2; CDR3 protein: CASASSLAGFGNEQFF; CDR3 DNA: TGTGCCAGCGCGAGTTCACTAGCGGGATTTGGCAATGAGCAGTTCTTC
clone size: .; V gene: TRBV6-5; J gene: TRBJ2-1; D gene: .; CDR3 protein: CASSSVESYNEQFF; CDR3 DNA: TGTGCCAGCAGTTCCGTTGAGAGTTACAATGAGCAGTTCTTC
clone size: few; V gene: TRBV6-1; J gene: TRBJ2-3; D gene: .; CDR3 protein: CASSGSTDTQYF; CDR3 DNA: TGTGCCAGCAGTGGCAGCACAGATACGCAGTATTTT
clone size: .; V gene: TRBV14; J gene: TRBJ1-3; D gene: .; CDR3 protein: CASSQRRALHSGNTIYF; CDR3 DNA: TGTGCCAGCAGCCAAAGGCGGGCGTTACACTCTGGAAACACCATATATTTT
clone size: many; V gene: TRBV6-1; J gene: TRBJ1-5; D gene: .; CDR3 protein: CASKIKTGDQPQHF; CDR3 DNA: TGTGCCAGCAAGATCAAGACAGGCGATCAGCCCCAGCATTTT
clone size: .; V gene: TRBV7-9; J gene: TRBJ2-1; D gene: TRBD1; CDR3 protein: CASRRRDRGYNEQFF; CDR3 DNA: TGTGCCAGCAGACGGCGGGACAGGGGATACAATGAGCAGTTCTTC
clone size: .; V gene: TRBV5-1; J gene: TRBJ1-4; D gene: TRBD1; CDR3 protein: CASSGLGQGNEKLFF; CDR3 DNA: TGCGCCAGCAGTGGTTTAGGACAGGGGAATGAAAAACTGTTTTTT
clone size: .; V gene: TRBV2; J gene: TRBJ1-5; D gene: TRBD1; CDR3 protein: CASSLRQGSNQPQHF; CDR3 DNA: TGTGCCAGCAGTTTAAGACAGGGAAGCAATCAGCCCCAGCATTTT
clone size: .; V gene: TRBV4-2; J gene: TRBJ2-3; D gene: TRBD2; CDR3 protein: CASSQGREASTDTQYF; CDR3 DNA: TGTGCCAGCAGCCAAGGGCGGGAGGCTAGCACAGATACGCAGTATTTT
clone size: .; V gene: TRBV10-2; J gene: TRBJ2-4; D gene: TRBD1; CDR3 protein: CASSAGQGIAKNIQYF; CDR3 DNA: TGCGCCAGCAGTGCCGGACAGGGGATAGCCAAAAACATTCAGTACTTC
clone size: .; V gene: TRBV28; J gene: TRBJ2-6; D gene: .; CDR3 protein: CASSRPGSGANVLTF; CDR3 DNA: TGTGCCAGCAGTCGCCCGGGTTCTGGGGCCAACGTCCTGACTTTC
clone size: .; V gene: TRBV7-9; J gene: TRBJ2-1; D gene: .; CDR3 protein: CASSTVASEQFF; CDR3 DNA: TGTGCCAGCAGTACAGTGGCCAGTGAGCAGTTCTTC
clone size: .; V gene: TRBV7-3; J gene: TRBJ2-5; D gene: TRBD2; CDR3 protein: CASSPTLWGLAGEGGETQYF; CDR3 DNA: TGTGCCAGCAGCCCCACGTTGTGGGGACTAGCGGGAGAGGGGGGAGAGACCCAGTACTTC
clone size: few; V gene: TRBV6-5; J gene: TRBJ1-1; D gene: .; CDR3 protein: CASSLTVMNTEAFF; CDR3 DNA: TGTGCCAGCAGTTTGACAGTTATGAACACTGAAGCTTTCTTT
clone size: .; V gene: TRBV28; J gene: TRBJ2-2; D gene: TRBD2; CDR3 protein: CASRTLAATNTGELFF; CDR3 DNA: TGTGCCAGCAGAACTCTAGCGGCTACGAACACCGGGGAGCTGTTTTTT
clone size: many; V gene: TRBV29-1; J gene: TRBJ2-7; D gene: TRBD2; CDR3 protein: CSVDGEREPYEQYF; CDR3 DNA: TGCAGCGTTGATGGGGAGCGGGAGCCATACGAGCAGTACTTC
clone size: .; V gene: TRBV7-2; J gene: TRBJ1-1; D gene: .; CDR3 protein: CASSPPSTGNTEAFF; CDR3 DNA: TGTGCCAGCAGCCCGCCCTCGACAGGGAACACTGAAGCTTTCTTT
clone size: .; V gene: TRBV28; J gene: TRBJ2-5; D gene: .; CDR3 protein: CASSPHTLRGQETQYF; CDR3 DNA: TGTGCCAGCAGCCCACACACTCTGAGGGGCCAAGAGACCCAGTACTTC
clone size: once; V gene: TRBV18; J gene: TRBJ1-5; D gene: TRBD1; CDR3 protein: CASSPGSGQINQPQHF; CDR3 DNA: TGTGCCAGCTCACCAGGGTCGGGACAGATAAATCAGCCCCAGCATTTT
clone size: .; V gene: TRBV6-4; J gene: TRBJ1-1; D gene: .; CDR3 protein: CASSGTGSVAFF; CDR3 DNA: TGTGCCAGCAGTGGAACAGGGAGCGTAGCTTTCTTT
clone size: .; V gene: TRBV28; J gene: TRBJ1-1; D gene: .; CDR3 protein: CASSLLQNTEAFF; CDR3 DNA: TGTGCCAGCAGTTTACTCCAGAACACTGAAGCTTTCTTT
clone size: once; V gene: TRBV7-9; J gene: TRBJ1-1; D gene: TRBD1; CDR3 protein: CASSLGTGANTEAFF; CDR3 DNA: TGTGCCAGCAGTCTTGGGACAGGGGCGAACACTGAAGCTTTCTTT
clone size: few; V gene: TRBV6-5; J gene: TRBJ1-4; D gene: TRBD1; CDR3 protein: CASSSGQGYEKLFF; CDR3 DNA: TGTGCCAGCAGTTCGGGACAGGGCTATGAAAAACTGTTTTTT
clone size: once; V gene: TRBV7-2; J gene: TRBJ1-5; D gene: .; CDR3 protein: CASSFVSYSNQPQHF; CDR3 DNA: TGTGCCAGCAGCTTCGTGTCCTATAGCAATCAGCCCCAGCATTTT
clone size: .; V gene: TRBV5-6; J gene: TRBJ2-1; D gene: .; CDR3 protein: CASSLGGDRLWYNEQFF; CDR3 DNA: TGTGCCAGCAGCTTGGGTGGTGACAGGCTGTGGTACAATGAGCAGTTCTTC
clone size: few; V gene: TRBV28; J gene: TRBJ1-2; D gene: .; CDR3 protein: CASSLRGGAPYGYTF; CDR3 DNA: TGTGCCAGCAGTTTAAGAGGGGGGGCACCCTATGGCTACACCTTC
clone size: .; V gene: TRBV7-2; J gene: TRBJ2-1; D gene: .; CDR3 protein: CASSFSLTSYNEQFF; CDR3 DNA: TGTGCCAGCAGCTTCAGCTTGACATCCTACAATGAGCAGTTCTTC
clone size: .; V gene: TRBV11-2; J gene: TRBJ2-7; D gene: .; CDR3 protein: CASSLGGTASKSSYEQYF; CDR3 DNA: TGTGCCAGCAGCTTAGGAGGGACGGCCAGTAAGAGCTCCTACGAGCAGTACTTC
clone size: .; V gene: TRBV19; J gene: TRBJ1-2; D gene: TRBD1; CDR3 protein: CASSMDRGVYGYTF; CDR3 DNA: TGTGCCAGTAGTATGGACAGGGGGGTCTATGGCTACACCTTC
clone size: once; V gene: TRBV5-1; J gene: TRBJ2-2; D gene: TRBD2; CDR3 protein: CASSKGLEATGELFF; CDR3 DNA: TGCGCCAGCAGCAAGGGACTAGAAGCCACCGGGGAGCTGTTTTTT
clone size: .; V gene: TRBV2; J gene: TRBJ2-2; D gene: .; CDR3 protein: CASSAGAGGELFF; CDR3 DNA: TGTGCCAGCAGTGCGGGAGCCGGCGGGGAGCTGTTTTTT
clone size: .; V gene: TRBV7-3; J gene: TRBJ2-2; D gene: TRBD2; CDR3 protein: CASSLSVGTTNTGELFF; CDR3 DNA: TGTGCCAGCAGCCTAAGTGTGGGGACTACCAACACCGGGGAGCTGTTTTTT
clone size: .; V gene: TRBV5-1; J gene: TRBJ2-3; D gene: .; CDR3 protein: CASSKLAPSGDTQYF; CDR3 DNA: TGCGCCAGCAGCAAGCTAGCCCCTTCAGGGGATACGCAGTATTTT
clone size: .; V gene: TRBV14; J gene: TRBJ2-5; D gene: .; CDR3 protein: CASSQGQGYGTQYF; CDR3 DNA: TGTGCCAGCAGCCAAGGGCAGGGCTACGGGACCCAGTACTTC
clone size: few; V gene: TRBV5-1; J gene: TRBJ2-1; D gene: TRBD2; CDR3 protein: CASSLDSGSYNEQFF; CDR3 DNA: TGCGCCAGCAGCTTGGATAGCGGGTCGTACAATGAGCAGTTCTTC
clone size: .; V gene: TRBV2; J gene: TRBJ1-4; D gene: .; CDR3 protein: CASSERGSNEKLFF; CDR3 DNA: TGTGCCAGCAGTGAAAGGGGCTCTAATGAAAAACTGTTTTTT
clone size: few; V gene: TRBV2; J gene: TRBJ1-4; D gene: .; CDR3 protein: CASTGNNEKLFF; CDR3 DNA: TGTGCCAGTACAGGGAATAATGAAAAACTGTTTTTT
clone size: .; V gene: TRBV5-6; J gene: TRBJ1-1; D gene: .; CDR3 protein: CASSFLFVNTEAFF; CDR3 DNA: TGTGCCAGCAGCTTCCTCTTCGTGAACACTGAAGCTTTCTTT
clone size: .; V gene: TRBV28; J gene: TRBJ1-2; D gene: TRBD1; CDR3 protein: CASSPVTGGNYGYTF; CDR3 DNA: TGTGCCAGCAGTCCGGTGACAGGGGGTAACTATGGCTACACCTTC
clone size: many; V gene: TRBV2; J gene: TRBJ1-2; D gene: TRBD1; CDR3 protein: CASAAGQGPPYGYTF; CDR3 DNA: TGTGCCTCAGCAGCGGGACAGGGCCCTCCCTATGGCTACACCTTC
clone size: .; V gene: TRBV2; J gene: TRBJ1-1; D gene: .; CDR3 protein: CASRDEGGTEAFF; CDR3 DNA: TGTGCCAGCAGGGACGAAGGGGGCACTGAAGCTTTCTTT
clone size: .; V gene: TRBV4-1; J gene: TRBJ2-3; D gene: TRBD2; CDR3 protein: CASSPRTSGEGDTQYF; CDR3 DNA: TGCGCCAGCAGCCCGCGCACTAGCGGAGAAGGAGATACGCAGTATTTT
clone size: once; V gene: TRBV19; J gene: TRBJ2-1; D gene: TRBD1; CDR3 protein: CASSSTGQGEFREQFF; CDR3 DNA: TGTGCCAGTAGTTCGACCGGACAGGGGGAATTCAGAGAGCAGTTCTTC
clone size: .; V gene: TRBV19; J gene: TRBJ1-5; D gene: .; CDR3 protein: CASSAVVGKSNQPQHF; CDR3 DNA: TGTGCCAGTAGTGCGGTAGTGGGGAAGAGCAATCAGCCCCAGCATTTT
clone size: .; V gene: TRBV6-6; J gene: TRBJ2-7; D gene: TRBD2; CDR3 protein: CASSYSTSGSYEQYF; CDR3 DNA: TGTGCCAGCAGTTACTCGACTAGCGGGAGCTACGAGCAGTACTTC
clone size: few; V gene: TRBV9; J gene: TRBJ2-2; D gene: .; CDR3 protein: CASSVDPGEATGELFF; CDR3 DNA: TGTGCCAGCAGCGTAGACCCAGGGGAGGCCACCGGGGAGCTGTTTTTT
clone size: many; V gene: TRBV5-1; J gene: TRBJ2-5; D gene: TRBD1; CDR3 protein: CASSRGDRDEETQYF; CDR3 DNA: TGCGCCAGCAGCCGAGGGGACAGGGACGAAGAGACCCAGTACTTC
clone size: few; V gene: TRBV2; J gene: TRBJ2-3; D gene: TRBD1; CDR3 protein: CASSLHDRELDTQYF; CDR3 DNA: TGTGCCAGCAGTCTTCACGACAGGGAGTTAGATACGCAGTATTTT
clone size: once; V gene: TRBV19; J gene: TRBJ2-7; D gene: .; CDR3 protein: CASSMLGSSYEQYF; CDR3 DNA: TGTGCCAGTAGTATGCTCGGGAGCTCCTACGAGCAGTACTTC